Following are 14 T cell receptor beta chains from one sample sequenced in a study of blood T cells in healthy people across ages. A second roughly 6 to 12 cycle PCR used barcoded and J-beta primers. TCRdb re-called the 5' RACE reads through MiXCR, storing one row per CDR3 protein. The repertoire holds about 570,000 distinct CDR3 sequences, about 26% seen once, with about a fifth in the top ten. Input material: blood. These receptors all come from a woman aged 65 to 85 in good health.

This rearrangement joins TRBV24-1 to TRBJ2-3, with TRBD2 identical over 10 bases. The germline gives CDR1 KGHDR, CDR2 SFDVKD. With 4 bases clipped from V and 3 bases from J, the junction kept 6 bases outside the gene matches. The length of the CDR3 is 16 residues. The CDR3 reads CATSDGSGGVTDTQYF. The CDR3 nucleotides are TGTGCCACCAGTGACGGAAGCGGGGGGGTGACAGATACGCAGTATTTT.

This sequence joins TRBV7-8 and TRBJ2-5; TRBD1 or TRBD2 may be the D gene (5 bases each). Germline values: CDR1 SGHVS, CDR2 FQNEAQ. The CDR3 has 16 residues. The ends were cut back, 5 bases at V and 5 bases at J, with 21 bases in the middle. DNA of the CDR3: TGTGCCAGCAGCCTAGGGACGACAGAGAACGGGGAGACCCAGTACTTC. This gives the protein CASSLGTTENGETQYF.

This clonotype was picked up a small number of times. The chain links TRBV6-4 to TRBJ1-1, with unresolved D. Trimming took 2 bases from V and 4 from J, leaving 14 bases between them. CDR3 size: 15 residues. Germline V lookup: CDR1 MRHNA, CDR2 SNTAGT. Here the CDR3 reads CASSDIRGGGTEAFF. The CDR3 coding sequence is TGTGCCAGCAGTGACATCCGTGGAGGTGGCACTGAAGCTTTCTTT.

The V and J genes are TRBV7-8 and TRBJ2-7, with 10 bases aligning to TRBD1. J lost 6 bases, V lost 6 bases, and 11 bases had no gene match. Looked up from germline, CDR1 is SGHVS and CDR2 is FQNEAQ. The CDR3 sequence is 15 residues long. CDR3 sequence (DNA): TGTGCCAGCAGTCGGATGCCGGGACAGGGGCCCGAGCAGTACTTC. Its translation is CASSRMPGQGPEQYF.

This chain uses TRBV6-1 with TRBJ1-4, with D possibly TRBD1 on 5 matching bases. The CDR3 is made up of 14 amino acids. V was cut by 5 bases and J by 5 bases, with 12 bases left in between. CDR1 and CDR2 (germline): MNHNS, SASEGT. CDR3 in DNA: TGTGCCAGCAGTTGGCGGGGCCTGAATGAAAAACTGTTTTTT. This encodes CASSWRGLNEKLFF.

V and J are TRBV7-9 and TRBJ2-7, with D possibly being TRBD1 (8 bases). From germline, CDR1 is SEHNR and CDR2 FQNEAQ (reference sequence). V lost 5 bases, J lost 7 bases, and 21 bases lay in between. This CDR3 region has 15 residues. The chain's CDR3 is CASSPTGGARQEQYF. CDR3 DNA sequence: TGTGCCAGCAGCCCAACAGGGGGGGCTAGACAGGAGCAGTACTTC.

The rearrangement links TRBV5-1 to TRBJ2-5; D perhaps matches TRBD2 (7 bases). V lost 3 bases, J lost 5 bases, and 14 bases lay in between. The CDR3 runs 14 residues. Germline V gene data show CDR1 as SGHRS and CDR2 as YFSETQ. The CDR3 loop is CASSSGGAYETQYF. CDR3 DNA sequence: TGCGCCAGCAGCTCGGGGGGCGCATACGAGACCCAGTACTTC.

This chain joins TRBV10-3 and TRBJ1-6; no reliable D call. The CDR3 covers 13 residues. Per the germline V gene, CDR1 is ENHRY and CDR2 is SYGVKD. Deletions cut 8 bases from V and 5 bases from J, with 10 bases between. Here the CDR3 DNA reads TGTGCCATCCGGGTAGGGAATAATTCACCCCTCCACTTT. This codes for CAIRVGNNSPLHF.

This clonotype was seen a handful of times. CDR3 in DNA: TGCGCCAGCAGCGAACAGGGGCCCTCCTACGAGCAGTACTTC. It specifies CASSEQGPSYEQYF. The chain recombines TRBV5-1 with TRBJ2-5, with 7 bases aligning to TRBD1. The J call may be incorrect, as the DNA end agrees better with TRBJ2-7. The length of the CDR3 is 14 residues. From germline, CDR1 is SGHRS and CDR2 YFSETQ.

The rearrangement joins TRBV27 to TRBJ2-2; 12 bases map to TRBD2. The CDR3 sequence is 15 residues long. Germline lookup yields CDR1 MNHEY and CDR2 SMNVEV (reference sequence). The trim removed 4 bases at V and 7 bases at J, leaving 4 bases unmatched. CDR3 loop: CASSYLAGGSGELFF. CDR3 coding DNA: TGTGCCAGCAGTTACCTAGCGGGGGGGAGCGGGGAGCTGTTTTTT.

This clonotype was detected a few times. The chain links TRBV4-3 to TRBJ1-4, with D unclear. CDR3 length equals 14 residues. Trimming stripped 1 base from V and 3 bases from J, with 6 bases between. CDR1 LGHNA and CDR2 YSLEER come from the germline V gene. The CDR3 here is CASSQGTANEKLFF. The CDR3 DNA is TGCGCCAGCAGCCAAGGGACGGCTAATGAAAAACTGTTTTTT.

This clonotype was found a few times. V usage is TRBV7-2 and J usage is TRBJ2-5; D remains ambiguous. The assigned J gene may be wrong: the sequence end matches TRBJ2-7 better. CDR1 is SGHTA, CDR2 FQGNSA, per germline. The CDR3 is made up of 14 amino acids. For the CDR3, the DNA is TGTGCCAGCAGCTTAGCCGGGTCGCCCTACGAGCAGTACTTC. Translated: CASSLAGSPYEQYF.

The V and J genes are TRBV27 and TRBJ2-1; D is ambiguous. In germline, CDR1 is MNHEY, CDR2 SMNVEV (reference sequence). V lost 6 bases, J lost 7 bases, and 13 bases lay in between. This CDR3 is built from 13 residues. CDR3 sequence (DNA): TGTGCCAGCAGCGGAAACCCACAAAATGAGCAGTTCTTC. Amino acids: CASSGNPQNEQFF.

The table lists this clonotype with a few counts. V is TRBV3-1 and J is TRBJ2-1, with 10 bases aligning to TRBD1. Germline V gene lookup returns CDR1 LGHDT and CDR2 YNNKEL (reference sequence). V was clipped by 6 bases and J by 2 bases; unmatched bases: 4. This CDR3 region has 15 residues. As DNA, the CDR3 is TGTGCCAGCAGTCAGACAGGGGGCCCCTACAATGAGCAGTTCTTC. This gives the protein CASSQTGGPYNEQFF.